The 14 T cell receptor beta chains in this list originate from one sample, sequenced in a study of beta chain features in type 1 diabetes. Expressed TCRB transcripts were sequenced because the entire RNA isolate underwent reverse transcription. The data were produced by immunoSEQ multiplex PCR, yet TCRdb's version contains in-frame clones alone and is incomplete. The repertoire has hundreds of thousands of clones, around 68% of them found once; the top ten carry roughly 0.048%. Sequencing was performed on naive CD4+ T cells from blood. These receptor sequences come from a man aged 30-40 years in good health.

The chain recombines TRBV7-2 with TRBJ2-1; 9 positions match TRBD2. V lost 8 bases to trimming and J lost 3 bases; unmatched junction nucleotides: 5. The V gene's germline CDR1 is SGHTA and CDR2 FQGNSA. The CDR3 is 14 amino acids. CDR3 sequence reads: CASGLSGGYNEQFF. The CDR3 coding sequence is TGTGCCAGCGGCCTTAGCGGGGGCTACAATGAGCAGTTCTTC.

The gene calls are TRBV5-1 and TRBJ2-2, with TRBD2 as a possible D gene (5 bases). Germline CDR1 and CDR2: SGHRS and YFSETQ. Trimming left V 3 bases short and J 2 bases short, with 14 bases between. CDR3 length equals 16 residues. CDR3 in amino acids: CASSSSGIVNTGELFF. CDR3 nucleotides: TGCGCCAGCAGCTCATCCGGGATCGTCAACACCGGGGAGCTGTTTTTT. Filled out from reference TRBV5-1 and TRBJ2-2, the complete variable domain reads KAGVTQTPRYLIKTRGQQVTLSCSPISGHRSVSWYQQTPGQGLQFLFEYFSETQRNKGNFPGRFSGRQFSNSRSEMNVSTLELGDSALYLCASSSSGIVNTGELFFGEGSRLTVL.

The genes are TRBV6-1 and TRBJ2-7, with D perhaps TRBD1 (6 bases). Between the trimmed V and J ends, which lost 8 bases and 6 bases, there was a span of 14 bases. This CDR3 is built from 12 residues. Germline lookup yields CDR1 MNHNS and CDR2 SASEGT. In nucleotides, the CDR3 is TGTGCCAGCGGAAAAGGACAGCTCGAGCAGTACTTC. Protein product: CASGKGQLEQYF.

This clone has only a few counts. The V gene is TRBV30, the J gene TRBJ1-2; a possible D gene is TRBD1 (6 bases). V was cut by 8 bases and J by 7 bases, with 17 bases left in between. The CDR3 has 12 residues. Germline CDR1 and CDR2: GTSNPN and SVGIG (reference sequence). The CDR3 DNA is TGTGCCCTCAAGACAGGAACGATTGGCTACACCTTC. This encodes CALKTGTIGYTF.

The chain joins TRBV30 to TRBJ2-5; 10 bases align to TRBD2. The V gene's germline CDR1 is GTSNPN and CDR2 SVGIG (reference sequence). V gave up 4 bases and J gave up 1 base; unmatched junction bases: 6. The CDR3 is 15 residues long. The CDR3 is CAWNKGLATQETQYF. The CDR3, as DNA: TGTGCCTGGAATAAGGGACTAGCGACCCAAGAGACCCAGTACTTC.

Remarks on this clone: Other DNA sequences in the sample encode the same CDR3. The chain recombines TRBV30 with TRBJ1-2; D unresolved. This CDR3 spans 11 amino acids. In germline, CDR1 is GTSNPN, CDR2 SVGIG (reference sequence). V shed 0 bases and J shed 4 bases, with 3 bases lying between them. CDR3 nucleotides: TGTGCCTGGAGTGTAGGCTATGGCTACACCTTC. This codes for CAWSVGYGYTF. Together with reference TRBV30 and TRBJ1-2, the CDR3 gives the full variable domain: SQTIHQWPATLVQPVGSPLSLECTVEGTSNPNLYWYRQAAGRGLQLLFYSVGIGQISSEVPQNLSASRPQDRQFILSSKKLLLSDSGFYLCAWSVGYGYTFGSGTRLTVV.

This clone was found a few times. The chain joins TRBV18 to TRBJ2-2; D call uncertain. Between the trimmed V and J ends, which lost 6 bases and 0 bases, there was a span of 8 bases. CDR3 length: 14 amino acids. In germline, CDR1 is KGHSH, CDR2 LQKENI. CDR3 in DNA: TGTGCCAGCTCTCCCTCAACGAACACCGGGGAGCTGTTTTTT. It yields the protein CASSPSTNTGELFF.

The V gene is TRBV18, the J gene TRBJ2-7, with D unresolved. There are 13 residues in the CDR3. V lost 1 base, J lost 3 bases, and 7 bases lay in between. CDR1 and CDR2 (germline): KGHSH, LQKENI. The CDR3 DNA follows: TGTGCCAGCTCACCACTCGCCGTCTACGAGCAGTACTTC. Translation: CASSPLAVYEQYF. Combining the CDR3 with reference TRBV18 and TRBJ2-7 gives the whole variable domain NAGVMQNPRHLVRRRGQEARLRCSPMKGHSHVYWYRQLPEEGLKFMVYLQKENIIDESGMPKERFSAEFPKEGPSILRIQQVVRGDSAAYFCASSPLAVYEQYFGPGTRLTVT.

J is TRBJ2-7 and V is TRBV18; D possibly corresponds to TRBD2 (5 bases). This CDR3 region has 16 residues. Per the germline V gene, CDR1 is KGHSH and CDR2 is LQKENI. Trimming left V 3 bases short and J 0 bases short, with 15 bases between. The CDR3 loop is CASSPGSSGSSYEQYF. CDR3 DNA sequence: TGTGCCAGCTCACCCGGCTCAAGCGGTTCCTCCTACGAGCAGTACTTC.

The CDR3 nucleotides read TGTGCCAGCAGTTACAAGACTAGCTTTATTCAGTACTTC. This encodes CASSYKTSFIQYF. This rearrangement joins TRBV6-5 to TRBJ2-4; TRBD2 aligns across 7 bases. The CDR3 covers 13 residues. V lost 2 bases and J lost 10; bases outside the gene matches: 5. The germline gives CDR1 MNHEY, CDR2 SVGAGI.

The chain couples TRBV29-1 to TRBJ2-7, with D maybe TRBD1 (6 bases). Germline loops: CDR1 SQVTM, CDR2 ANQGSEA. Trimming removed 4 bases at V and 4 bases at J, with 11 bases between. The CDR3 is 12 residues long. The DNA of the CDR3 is TGCAGCGTTGGTCGGACAGTTTACGAGCAGTACTTC. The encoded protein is CSVGRTVYEQYF.

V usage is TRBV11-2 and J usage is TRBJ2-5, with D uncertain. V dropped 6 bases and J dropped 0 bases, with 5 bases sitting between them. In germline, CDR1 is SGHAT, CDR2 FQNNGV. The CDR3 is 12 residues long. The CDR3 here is CASRTYQETQYF. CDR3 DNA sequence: TGTGCCAGCAGAACTTACCAAGAGACCCAGTACTTC.

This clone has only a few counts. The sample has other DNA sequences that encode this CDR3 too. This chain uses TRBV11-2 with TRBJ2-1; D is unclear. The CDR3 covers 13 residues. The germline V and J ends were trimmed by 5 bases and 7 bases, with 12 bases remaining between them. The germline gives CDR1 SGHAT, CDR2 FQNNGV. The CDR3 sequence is CASSPGLGNEQFF. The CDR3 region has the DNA TGTGCCAGCAGCCCCGGTTTAGGGAATGAGCAGTTCTTC. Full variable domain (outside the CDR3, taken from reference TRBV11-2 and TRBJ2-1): EAGVAQSPRYKIIEKRQSVAFWCNPISGHATLYWYQQILGQGPKLLIQFQNNGVVDDSQLPKDRFSAERLKGVDSTLKIQPAKLEDSAVYLCASSPGLGNEQFFGPGTRLTVL.

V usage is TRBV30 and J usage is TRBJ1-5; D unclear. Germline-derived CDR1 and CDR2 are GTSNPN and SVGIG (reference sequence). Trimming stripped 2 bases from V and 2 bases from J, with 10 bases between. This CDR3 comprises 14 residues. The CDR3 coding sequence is TGTGCCTGGAGTATTGACACACGCAATCAGCCCCAGCATTTT. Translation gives CAWSIDTRNQPQHF.